The clone carrying this T cell receptor beta chain was observed at least ten times. V dropped 6 bases and J dropped 1; count of bases not matched to a gene: 5. The CDR3 spans 16 residues. The data stem from a study of regulatory T cells in long-lasting Graves disease. Time point defined: newly diagnosed GD, antithyroid drugs for less than 3 months. After RNA was extracted from PBMCs, the TCR library was made from it. iRepertoire HTBI primers and Arm-PCR of CDR3 regions built TCR beta libraries. TCRdb passed the multiplex PCR reads through MiXCR, listing each CDR3 protein once. Of about 240,000 distinct CDR3 sequences listed, around 20% were seen once; the top ten hold approximately 14%.

The genes are TRBV12-3 or TRBV12-4 and TRBJ2-3; 12 positions match TRBD2. The specimen comprised peripheral blood mononuclear cells (PBMCs), sampled at new diagnosis, from a patient treated with antithyroid drugs. The clonotype originates from a female donor with Graves disease. The CDR3 here is CASSRRLAGGTDTQYF. The DNA of the CDR3 is TGTGCCAGCAGCCGGAGACTAGCGGGGGGCACAGATACGCAGTATTTT.